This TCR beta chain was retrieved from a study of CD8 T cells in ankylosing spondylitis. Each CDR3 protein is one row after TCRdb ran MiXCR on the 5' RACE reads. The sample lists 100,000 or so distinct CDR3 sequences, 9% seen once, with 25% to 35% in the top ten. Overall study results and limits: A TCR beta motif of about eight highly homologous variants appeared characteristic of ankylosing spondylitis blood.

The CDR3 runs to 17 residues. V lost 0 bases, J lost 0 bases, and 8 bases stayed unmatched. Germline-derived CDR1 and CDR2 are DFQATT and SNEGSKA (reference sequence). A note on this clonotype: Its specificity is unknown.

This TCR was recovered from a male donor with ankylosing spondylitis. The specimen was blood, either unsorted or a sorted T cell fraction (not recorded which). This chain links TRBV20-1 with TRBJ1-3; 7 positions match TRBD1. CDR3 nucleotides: TGCAGTGCTAGAGATAGACAGGGAGGGCGCTCTGGAAACACCATATATTTT. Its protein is CSARDRQGGRSGNTIYF.